A selection of T cell receptor beta chains follows, all from one sample in a study of patients and donors after allogeneic stem cell transplantation. TCRdb itself ran the RT-PCR reads through MiXCR, one entry per CDR3 protein. The table shows 390,000 or so distinct CDR3 sequences, with roughly 16% occurring only once. Input material: blood, either unsorted or a sorted T cell fraction (not recorded which). These receptors came from a human donor who was either an allogeneic HSCT recipient or a stem cell or donor lymphocyte infusion donor (not recorded which). It is not recorded whose cells these are; they may come from a transplant donor. Both conserved end residues are part of each CDR3. A D gene is named only where the DNA matches it firmly. Not all rows give a size; the values are once, few, many and, for expanded clones, a class.

size	D	V	J	CDR3	DNA
few	TRBD2	TRBV24-1	TRBJ2-5	CATSTSGSKETQYF	TGTGCCACCAGTACTAGCGGGAGCAAAGAGACCCAGTACTTC
many	-	TRBV29-1	TRBJ1-1	CSVWGIKDEAFF	TGCAGCGTTTGGGGCATTAAGGATGAAGCTTTCTTT
few	TRBD2	TRBV3-1	TRBJ2-7	CASSQLRRLAGRYEQYF	TGTGCCAGCAGCCAACTACGTCGACTAGCGGGACGATACGAGCAGTACTTC
-	-	TRBV29-1	TRBJ2-7	CSVEDTASDEQYF	TGCAGCGTGGAGGACACGGCCTCGGACGAGCAGTACTTC
-	-	TRBV6-2/TRBV6-3	TRBJ2-5	CASGFGAGSKETQYF	-
many	TRBD1	TRBV24-1	TRBJ2-2	CATSGWVQGATGELFF	TGTGCCACCAGTGGCTGGGTGCAGGGGGCTACCGGGGAGCTGTTTTTT
many	TRBD1	TRBV29-1	TRBJ2-1	CSVGTGHPNEQFF	TGCAGCGTTGGGACAGGGCACCCCAATGAGCAGTTCTTC
many	TRBD2	TRBV7-6	TRBJ2-3	CASSAGTSLKTDTQYF	TGTGCCAGCAGCGCCGGGACTAGTCTAAAGACAGATACGCAGTATTTT
-	-	TRBV12-3/TRBV12-4	TRBJ2-3	CASTGTDTQYF	TGTGCCAGCACAGGCACAGATACGCAGTATTTT
many	-	TRBV5-5	TRBJ1-5	CASSSLRQGVNQPQHF	TGTGCCAGCAGCTCGTTACGACAAGGGGTAAATCAGCCCCAGCATTTT
-	-	TRBV4-3	TRBJ2-1	CASSVGIGFNEQFF	TGCGCCAGCAGCGTTGGAATAGGCTTCAATGAGCAGTTCTTC